This T cell receptor (beta chain) was profiled in a study of cytomegalovirus exposure and HLA in healthy donors. Whole-study results and caveats: TCR beta V segments were, for the most part, productive about 87% or about 30% of the time in an earlier analysis. Reports indicate that TCR beta sequences accurately predicted the HLA-A and HLA-B alleles of most subjects. Analyses of presence/absence relied on an assumption of roughly uniform sequencing depth across donors.

Amplification used 60 Vbeta primers and 13 Jbeta primers. Repertoires were generated with immunoSEQ multiplex PCR, while TCRdb's copy carries only in-frame clones and drops some. The sample shows about 98,000 clones, around four fifths of them seen only once. In regard to this clone: Antigen: not known.

The CDR3 loop spans 17 amino acids. J was trimmed by 0 bases and V by 0 bases; bases with no gene match: 5. Germline V gene lookup returns CDR1 SGHRS and CDR2 YFSETQ. This clonotype originated in a man aged 35 to 55 in good health and CMV-seronegative. The genes are TRBV5-1 and TRBJ2-1, with 8 nucleotides matching TRBD2. The specimen sequenced was PBMCs. The CDR3 here is CASSLEIAGRSYNEQFF. The CDR3 bases are TGCGCCAGCAGCTTGGAGATAGCGGGGCGCTCCTACAATGAGCAGTTCTTC.